The clone carrying this T cell receptor (beta chain) was seen just once. Its antigen is unidentified. Stated time point: 4-8 weeks after completion of therapy. The sample is drawn from a study of T cell therapy after organ transplantation. For the study at large: T cells were expanded 2 to 3 weeks with 30 CMV class I/II epitopes. Broader study findings: Nonresponder repertoires showed strong pretherapy expansions, barely changing post-therapy.

Some clones are missing from TCRdb's copy, which holds only in-frame ones; the method was immunoSEQ multiplex PCR. The sample shows fewer than 25,000 clones, 81% of them seen only once. The V end lost 7 bases, the J end lost 3 bases, and 18 bases lay between the germline ends. Germline V gene lookup returns CDR1 LNHDA and CDR2 SQIVND (reference sequence). CDR3 length equals 16 residues. The chain couples TRBV19 to TRBJ2-2; a weak D match, TRBD1 (6 bases). This receptor was taken from a human patient who had received a solid organ transplant and had CMV disease. Some T cells could come from the graft donor. The sequences come from CD8+ T cells from blood, collected after autologous CMV-specific T cell therapy. CDR3 bases: TGTGCCAGTACCGAAACCGGGACACCCTACACCGGGGAGCTGTTTTTT. It yields the protein CASTETGTPYTGELFF.